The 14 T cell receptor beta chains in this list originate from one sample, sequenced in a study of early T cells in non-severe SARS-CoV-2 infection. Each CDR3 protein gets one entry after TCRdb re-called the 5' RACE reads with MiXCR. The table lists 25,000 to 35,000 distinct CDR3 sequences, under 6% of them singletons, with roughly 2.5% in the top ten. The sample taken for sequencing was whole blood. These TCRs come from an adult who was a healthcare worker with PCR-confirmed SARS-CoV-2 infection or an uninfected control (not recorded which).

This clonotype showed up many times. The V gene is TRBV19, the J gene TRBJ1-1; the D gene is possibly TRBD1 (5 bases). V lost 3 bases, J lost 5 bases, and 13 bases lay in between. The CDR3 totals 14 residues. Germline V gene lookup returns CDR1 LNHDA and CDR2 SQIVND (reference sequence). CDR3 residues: CASSIFEGRTEAFF. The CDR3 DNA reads TGTGCCAGTAGTATTTTTGAGGGGCGGACTGAAGCTTTCTTT.

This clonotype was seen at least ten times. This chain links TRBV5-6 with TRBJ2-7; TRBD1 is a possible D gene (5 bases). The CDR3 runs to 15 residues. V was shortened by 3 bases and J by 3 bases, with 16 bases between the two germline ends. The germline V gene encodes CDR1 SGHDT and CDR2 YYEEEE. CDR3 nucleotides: TGTGCCAGCAGCTCAAACATCCAGGGTCACTACGAGCAGTACTTC. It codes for CASSSNIQGHYEQYF.

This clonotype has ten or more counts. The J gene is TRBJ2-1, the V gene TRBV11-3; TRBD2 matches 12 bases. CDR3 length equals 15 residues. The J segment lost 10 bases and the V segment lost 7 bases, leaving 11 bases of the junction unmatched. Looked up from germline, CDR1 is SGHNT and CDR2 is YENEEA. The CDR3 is CASTRLAGVEGEQFF. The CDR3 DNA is TGTGCCAGCACGCGACTAGCGGGAGTGGAAGGAGAGCAGTTCTTC.

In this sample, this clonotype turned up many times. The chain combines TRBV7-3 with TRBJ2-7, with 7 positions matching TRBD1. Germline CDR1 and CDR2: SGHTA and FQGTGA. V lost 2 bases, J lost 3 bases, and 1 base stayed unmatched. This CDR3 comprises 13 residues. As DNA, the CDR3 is TGTGCCAGCAGCTTACACAGGGGCTACGAGCAGTACTTC. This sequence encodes CASSLHRGYEQYF.

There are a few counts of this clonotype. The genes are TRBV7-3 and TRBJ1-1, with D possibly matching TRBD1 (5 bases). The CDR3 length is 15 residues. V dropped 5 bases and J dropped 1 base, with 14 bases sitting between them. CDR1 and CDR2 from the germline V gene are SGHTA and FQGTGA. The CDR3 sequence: CASSPAGDPNTEAFF. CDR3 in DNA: TGTGCCAGCAGCCCTGCCGGGGACCCGAACACTGAAGCTTTCTTT.

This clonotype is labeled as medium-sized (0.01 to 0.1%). The CDR3: CSARTTGNEQFF. In DNA, the CDR3 is TGCAGTGCTAGGACCACAGGGAATGAGCAGTTCTTC. V is TRBV20-1 and J is TRBJ2-1; maybe TRBD1 (6 bases). CDR3 length: 12 amino acids. V was trimmed by 3 bases and J by 7 bases, leaving 10 bases between them. Germline values: CDR1 DFQATT, CDR2 SNEGSKA (reference sequence).

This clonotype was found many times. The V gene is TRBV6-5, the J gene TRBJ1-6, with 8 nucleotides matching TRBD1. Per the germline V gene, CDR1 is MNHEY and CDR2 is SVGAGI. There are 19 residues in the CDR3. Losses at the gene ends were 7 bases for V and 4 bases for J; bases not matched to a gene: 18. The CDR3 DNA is TGTGCCAGCACCGTATTAAAGCCCCCGAGGACAGGGTATAATTCACCCCTCCACTTT. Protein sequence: CASTVLKPPRTGYNSPLHF.

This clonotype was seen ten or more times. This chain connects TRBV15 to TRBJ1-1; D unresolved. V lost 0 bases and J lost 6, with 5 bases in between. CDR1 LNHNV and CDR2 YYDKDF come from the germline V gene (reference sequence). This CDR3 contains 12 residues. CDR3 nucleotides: TGTGCCACCAGCAGAGATTACGCTGAAGCTTTCTTT. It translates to CATSRDYAEAFF.

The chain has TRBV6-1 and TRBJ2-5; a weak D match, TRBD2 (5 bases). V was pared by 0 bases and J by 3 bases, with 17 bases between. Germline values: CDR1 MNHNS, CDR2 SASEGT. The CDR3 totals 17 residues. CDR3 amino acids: CASSEAPGFSWEETQYF. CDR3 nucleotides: TGTGCCAGCAGTGAAGCTCCGGGATTTAGCTGGGAAGAGACCCAGTACTTC.

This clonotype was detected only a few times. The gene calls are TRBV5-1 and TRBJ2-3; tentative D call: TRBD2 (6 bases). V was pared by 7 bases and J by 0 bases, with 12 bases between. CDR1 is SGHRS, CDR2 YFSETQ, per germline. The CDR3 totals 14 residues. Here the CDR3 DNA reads TGCGCCAGCGGAAGCGGGCCAAGCACAGATACGCAGTATTTT. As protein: CASGSGPSTDTQYF.

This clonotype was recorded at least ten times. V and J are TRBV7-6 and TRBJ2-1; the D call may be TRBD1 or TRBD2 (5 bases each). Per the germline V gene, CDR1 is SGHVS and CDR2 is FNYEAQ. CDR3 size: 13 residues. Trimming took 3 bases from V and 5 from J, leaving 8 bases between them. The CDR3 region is CASSLGRNNEQFF. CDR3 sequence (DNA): TGTGCCAGCAGCTTGGGACGCAACAATGAGCAGTTCTTC.

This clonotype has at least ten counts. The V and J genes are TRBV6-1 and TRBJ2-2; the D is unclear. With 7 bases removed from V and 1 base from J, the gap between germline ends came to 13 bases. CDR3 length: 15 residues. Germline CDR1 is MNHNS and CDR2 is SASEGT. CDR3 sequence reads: CASNFKGGNTGELFF. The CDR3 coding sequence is TGTGCCAGCAACTTTAAGGGTGGGAACACCGGGGAGCTGTTTTTT.

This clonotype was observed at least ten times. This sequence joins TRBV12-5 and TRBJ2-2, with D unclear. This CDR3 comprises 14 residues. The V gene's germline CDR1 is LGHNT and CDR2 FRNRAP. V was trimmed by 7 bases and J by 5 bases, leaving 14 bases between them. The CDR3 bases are TGTGCTAGTGCCGCCCGAGAGATTACCGGGGAGCTGTTTTTT. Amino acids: CASAAREITGELFF.

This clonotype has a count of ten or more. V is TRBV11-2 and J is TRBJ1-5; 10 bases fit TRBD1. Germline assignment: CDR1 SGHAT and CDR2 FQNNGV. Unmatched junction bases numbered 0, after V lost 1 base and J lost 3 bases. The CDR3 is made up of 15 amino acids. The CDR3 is CASSLGQGANQPQHF. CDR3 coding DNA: TGTGCCAGCAGCTTAGGACAGGGGGCCAATCAGCCCCAGCATTTT.